These T cell receptor beta chains were read from a single sample in a study of OX40 agonist ivuxolimab in advanced cancers. Clones were sequenced by immunoSEQ multiplex PCR, and TCRdb holds only the in-frame ones, with some missing. In the table there are roughly 82,000 clones, around 89% of which are singletons. Sample: CD4+ or CD8+ T cells sorted from blood, taken in a trial of the OX40 agonist ivuxolimab. These receptors all come from an adult with an advanced solid tumor such as melanoma, head and neck, liver or kidney cancer. Both conserved end residues are part of each CDR3. Each record gives: D gene, J gene, clone size, V gene, CDR3 protein, CDR3 DNA. A D gene is named only where the DNA matches it firmly. Clone size is stated in some rows and not others, as once, few, many or a class when expanded.

d_call: TRBD1
j_call: TRBJ2-1
clone_size: -
v_call: TRBV5-1
cdr3_aa: CASSPWDSEDNEQFF
cdr3_nt: TGCGCCAGCAGCCCGTGGGACAGTGAGGACAATGAGCAGTTCTTC

d_call: -
j_call: TRBJ2-7
clone_size: -
v_call: TRBV7-9
cdr3_aa: CASSPLPQGYEQYF
cdr3_nt: TGTGCCAGCAGTCCCCTCCCACAGGGTTACGAGCAGTACTTC

d_call: -
j_call: TRBJ1-3
clone_size: -
v_call: TRBV28
cdr3_aa: CASDGGAGNTIYF
cdr3_nt: TGTGCCAGCGACGGGGGTGCTGGAAACACCATATATTTT

d_call: -
j_call: TRBJ2-1
clone_size: -
v_call: TRBV27
cdr3_aa: CASSYLEGNEQFF
cdr3_nt: TGTGCCAGCAGTTACCTCGAGGGTAATGAGCAGTTCTTC

d_call: TRBD1
j_call: TRBJ2-1
clone_size: -
v_call: TRBV7-3
cdr3_aa: CASSLSGQGIYEQFF
cdr3_nt: TGTGCCAGCAGCTTATCGGGACAGGGCATATATGAGCAGTTCTTC

d_call: -
j_call: TRBJ2-1
clone_size: -
v_call: TRBV5-1
cdr3_aa: CASSLETYNEQFF
cdr3_nt: TGCGCCAGCAGCTTAGAGACCTACAATGAGCAGTTCTTC

d_call: -
j_call: TRBJ2-7
clone_size: -
v_call: TRBV4-1
cdr3_aa: CASSQDHGGGYEQYF
cdr3_nt: TGCGCCAGCAGCCAAGATCACGGGGGCGGCTACGAGCAGTACTTC

d_call: TRBD1
j_call: TRBJ1-5
clone_size: few
v_call: TRBV6-5
cdr3_aa: CASSGTGGEQPQHF
cdr3_nt: TGTGCCAGCAGTGGGACAGGGGGCGAGCAGCCCCAGCATTTT

d_call: TRBD1
j_call: TRBJ2-7
clone_size: -
v_call: TRBV6-5
cdr3_aa: CASSYSSGGPYEQYF
cdr3_nt: TGTGCCAGCAGTTACTCGTCAGGGGGTCCCTACGAGCAGTACTTC

d_call: -
j_call: TRBJ2-1
clone_size: -
v_call: TRBV7-9
cdr3_aa: CASRRQGYNEQFF
cdr3_nt: TGTGCCAGCAGGCGCCAGGGTTACAATGAGCAGTTCTTC

d_call: -
j_call: TRBJ1-6
clone_size: -
v_call: TRBV6-6
cdr3_aa: CASTQNGRSFNSPLHF
cdr3_nt: TGTGCCAGCACCCAAAACGGGCGATCCTTCAATTCACCCCTCCACTTT

d_call: -
j_call: TRBJ2-2
clone_size: -
v_call: TRBV9
cdr3_aa: CASSIRQDIGELFF
cdr3_nt: TGTGCCAGCAGCATTCGACAGGATATCGGGGAGCTGTTTTTT

d_call: -
j_call: TRBJ2-7
clone_size: -
v_call: TRBV5-4
cdr3_aa: CASSQPTGPGEQYF
cdr3_nt: TGTGCCAGCAGCCAGCCGACAGGCCCTGGCGAGCAGTACTTC

d_call: -
j_call: TRBJ1-5
clone_size: few
v_call: TRBV7-9
cdr3_aa: CASSLKGEQPQHF
cdr3_nt: TGTGCCAGCAGCTTAAAGGGGGAACAGCCCCAGCATTTT

d_call: -
j_call: TRBJ2-2
clone_size: -
v_call: TRBV7-8
cdr3_aa: CASSLLTGRGTGELFF
cdr3_nt: TGTGCCAGCAGCTTACTGACGGGACGGGGCACCGGGGAGCTGTTTTTT

d_call: -
j_call: TRBJ2-1
clone_size: -
v_call: TRBV18
cdr3_aa: CASSPGQQGEQFF
cdr3_nt: TGTGCCAGCTCACCAGGCCAACAGGGTGAGCAGTTCTTC

d_call: -
j_call: TRBJ2-7
clone_size: -
v_call: TRBV29-1
cdr3_aa: CSVRGGRGEQYF
cdr3_nt: TGCAGCGTTAGGGGCGGCAGGGGCGAGCAGTACTTC

d_call: -
j_call: TRBJ1-1
clone_size: -
v_call: TRBV5-4
cdr3_aa: CASSFQGYMNTEAFF
cdr3_nt: TGTGCCAGCAGCTTTCAGGGCTACATGAACACTGAAGCTTTCTTT

d_call: -
j_call: TRBJ1-3
clone_size: once
v_call: TRBV19
cdr3_aa: CASSRFIPPFGGRGNTIYF
cdr3_nt: TGTGCCAGTAGTAGGTTTATTCCCCCGTTCGGAGGACGTGGAAACACCATATATTTT

d_call: -
j_call: TRBJ1-2
clone_size: -
v_call: TRBV19
cdr3_aa: CASKGPWGVYGYTF
cdr3_nt: TGTGCCAGTAAAGGCCCTTGGGGGGTCTATGGCTACACCTTC

d_call: -
j_call: TRBJ1-3
clone_size: -
v_call: TRBV9
cdr3_aa: CASSVGSPYSGNTIYF
cdr3_nt: TGTGCCAGCAGCGTAGGTTCCCCCTACTCTGGAAACACCATATATTTT

d_call: -
j_call: TRBJ2-5
clone_size: -
v_call: TRBV6-1
cdr3_aa: CASSEAGGVGTQYF
cdr3_nt: TGTGCCAGCAGTGAAGCGGGAGGAGTTGGGACCCAGTACTTC

d_call: -
j_call: TRBJ2-7
clone_size: -
v_call: TRBV19
cdr3_aa: CASSIPGYEQYF
cdr3_nt: TGTGCCAGTAGTATACCCGGTTACGAGCAGTACTTC

d_call: -
j_call: TRBJ1-5
clone_size: -
v_call: TRBV11-2
cdr3_aa: CASSLSGNRQPQHF
cdr3_nt: TGTGCCAGCAGCTTATCGGGGAATCGTCAGCCCCAGCATTTT

d_call: -
j_call: TRBJ1-2
clone_size: -
v_call: TRBV11-2
cdr3_aa: CASSLSVGALGYTF
cdr3_nt: TGTGCCAGCAGCTTATCCGTCGGTGCTTTGGGCTACACCTTC

d_call: -
j_call: TRBJ1-1
clone_size: -
v_call: TRBV6-1
cdr3_aa: CASSGEEVEAFF
cdr3_nt: TGTGCCAGCAGCGGAGAGGAGGTTGAAGCTTTCTTT

d_call: TRBD2
j_call: TRBJ2-1
clone_size: -
v_call: TRBV5-1
cdr3_aa: CASSWLAGFTTYNEQFF
cdr3_nt: TGCGCCAGCAGCTGGCTAGCGGGATTTACTACCTACAATGAGCAGTTCTTC

d_call: TRBD2
j_call: TRBJ2-3
clone_size: -
v_call: TRBV5-1
cdr3_aa: CASSLASGSVTDTQYF
cdr3_nt: TGCGCCAGCAGCTTGGCTAGCGGGAGTGTGACAGATACGCAGTATTTT

d_call: -
j_call: TRBJ2-7
clone_size: once
v_call: TRBV19
cdr3_aa: CASSPRPAYEQYF
cdr3_nt: TGTGCCAGTAGTCCGCGGCCAGCCTACGAGCAGTACTTC

d_call: -
j_call: TRBJ2-7
clone_size: -
v_call: TRBV5-5
cdr3_aa: CASSPSSARSYEQYF
cdr3_nt: TGTGCCAGCAGCCCTTCGAGTGCCCGCTCCTACGAGCAGTACTTC

d_call: TRBD2
j_call: TRBJ2-7
clone_size: -
v_call: TRBV2
cdr3_aa: CASSLGLALYEQYF
cdr3_nt: TGTGCCAGCAGTTTGGGACTAGCCCTTTACGAGCAGTACTTC

d_call: TRBD2
j_call: TRBJ2-1
clone_size: -
v_call: TRBV18
cdr3_aa: CASSPPSGGYNEQFF
cdr3_nt: TGTGCCAGCTCACCACCGAGCGGGGGATACAATGAGCAGTTCTTC